Each of the 19 T cell receptor beta chains below was sequenced from the same sample in a study of beta chain features in type 1 diabetes. Investigators reverse transcribed all isolated RNA, so they sequenced expressed TCRB transcripts. The protocol was immunoSEQ multiplex PCR, while the TCRdb copy is restricted to in-frame clones and leaves out a portion. The table records some 300,000 clones, roughly 8% of them present only once. Sequencing used central memory CD4+ T cells from blood. The source of these receptors is a woman younger than 35 in good health.

CDR3 coding DNA: TGCGCCAGCAGCTTGACTAGCGGTTCCTACAATGAGCAGTTCTTC. Its translation is CASSLTSGSYNEQFF. The chain combines TRBV5-1 with TRBJ2-1, with TRBD2 matching 8 bases. CDR1 SGHRS and CDR2 YFSETQ come from the germline V gene. The junction had 1 base not matched to a gene; V was cut back by 1 base and J by 1 base. This CDR3 comprises 15 residues.

This chain joins TRBV11-2 and TRBJ2-1, with 11 bases identical to TRBD2. This CDR3 has 17 amino acids. V shed 5 bases and J 7 bases; nucleotides not matched to a gene: 13. Germline lookup yields CDR1 SGHAT and CDR2 FQNNGV. The CDR3 sequence is CASSAPKLAGEVNEQFF. CDR3 nucleotides: TGTGCCAGCAGCGCACCGAAACTAGCGGGAGAGGTAAATGAGCAGTTCTTC.

The chain recombines TRBV5-1 with TRBJ2-3, with D perhaps TRBD1 (6 bases). The CDR3 is 14 amino acids. The ends were cut back, 6 bases at V and 3 bases at J, with 14 bases in the middle. From germline, CDR1 is SGHRS and CDR2 YFSETQ. CDR3 sequence: CASKQGPPTDTQYF. DNA of the CDR3: TGCGCCAGCAAACAGGGCCCCCCAACAGATACGCAGTATTTT.

The genes are TRBV21-1 and TRBJ2-3; the DNA was not used to check the table's D call, TRBD1. TRBV21-1 corresponds to a pseudogene. The CDR3 runs to 15 residues. CDR3 sequence: CASSGQGRGTDTQYF. The CDR3, as DNA: TGTGCCAGCAGCGGACAGGGGAGGGGGACAGATACGCAGTATTTT.

The CDR3: CASSLYWGGETQYF. Written as DNA, the CDR3 is TGTGCCAGCAGCTTATACTGGGGAGGAGAGACCCAGTACTTC. The V gene is TRBV7-2, the J gene TRBJ2-5; maybe TRBD2 (6 bases). From germline, CDR1 is SGHTA and CDR2 FQGNSA. V was clipped by 2 bases and J by 4 bases, with 11 bases between them. The CDR3 is 14 amino acids.

This clone was detected a few times. The rearrangement joins TRBV5-4 to TRBJ2-5; D tentatively fits TRBD1 or TRBD2 (5 bases each). Trimming removed 4 bases from V and 5 bases from J, with 15 bases in between. Germline assignment: CDR1 SGHNT and CDR2 YYREEE (reference sequence). CDR3 size: 14 residues. The CDR3, as DNA: TGTGCCAGCAGCACCAACTGGGACGAGGAGACCCAGTACTTC. Residues: CASSTNWDEETQYF. Together with reference TRBV5-4 and TRBJ2-5, the CDR3 gives the full variable domain: ETGVTQSPTHLIKTRGQQVTLRCSSQSGHNTVSWYQQALGQGPQFIFQYYREEENGRGNFPPRFSGLQFPNYSSELNVNALELDDSALYLCASSTNWDEETQYFGPGTRLLVL.

A few counts support this clone. Other DNA sequences in the sample encode the same CDR3. V is TRBV18 and J is TRBJ2-5; D gene unclear. V gave up 2 bases and J gave up 2 bases, with 6 bases separating them. This CDR3 contains 13 residues. The V gene's germline CDR1 is KGHSH and CDR2 LQKENI. The CDR3 DNA follows: TGTGCCAGCTCACCAACAGCACAAGAGACCCAGTACTTC. The encoded protein is CASSPTAQETQYF.

The chain is built from TRBV28 and TRBJ1-4; D unclear. The germline V and J ends were trimmed by 6 bases and 0 bases, with 11 bases remaining between them. The CDR3 consists of 15 residues. Germline V CDR1 and CDR2: MDHEN, SYDVKM. CDR3 DNA: TGTGCCAGCAGCGAGCCGACAACAACTAATGAAAAACTGTTTTTT. This sequence encodes CASSEPTTTNEKLFF.

The CDR3 spells CASSQRAGVLETQYF. CDR3 bases: TGCGCCAGCAGCCAACGCGCGGGAGTGTTAGAGACCCAGTACTTC. This chain links TRBV5-1 with TRBJ2-5; 7 nucleotides agree with TRBD2. In germline, CDR1 is SGHRS, CDR2 YFSETQ. The ends lost 4 bases at V and 4 bases at J; junction bases unmatched: 10. This CDR3 contains 15 residues.

With respect to this clone: This CDR3 is also generated by other DNA sequences in the sample. The chain uses TRBV18 and TRBJ1-6; D is uncertain. CDR1 KGHSH and CDR2 LQKENI come from the germline V gene. This CDR3 is 13 amino acids long. The V end lost 3 bases, the J end lost 8 bases, and 8 bases lay between the germline ends. The CDR3 protein is CASSPDRDSPLHF. In nucleotides, the CDR3 is TGTGCCAGCTCACCGGATAGGGATTCACCCCTCCACTTT.

This clone was counted at least ten times. This chain connects TRBV28 to TRBJ1-1; no firm D call. The CDR3 is made up of 15 amino acids. The ends were cut back, 6 bases at V and 6 bases at J, with 20 bases in the middle. Germline V lookup: CDR1 MDHEN, CDR2 SYDVKM. The CDR3 sequence is CASRRSGISVAEAFF. The DNA of the CDR3 is TGTGCCAGCAGAAGGTCTGGAATTTCTGTCGCTGAAGCTTTCTTT. Combining the CDR3 with reference TRBV28 and TRBJ1-1 gives the whole variable domain DVKVTQSSRYLVKRTGEKVFLECVQDMDHENMFWYRQDPGLGLRLIYFSYDVKMKEKGDIPEGYSVSREKKERFSLILESASTNQTSMYLCASRRSGISVAEAFFGQGTRLTVV.

The sample holds a few counts of this clone. V is TRBV5-4 and J is TRBJ1-1; 7 bases line up with TRBD1. The CDR3 is made up of 16 amino acids. Germline V gives CDR1 SGHNT, CDR2 YYREEE (reference sequence). The J segment lost 5 bases and the V segment lost 5 bases, leaving 15 bases of the junction unmatched. In nucleotides, the CDR3 is TGTGCCAGCAGACCGACAGGGAGCGCTGAGGGAACTGAAGCTTTCTTT. The encoded protein is CASRPTGSAEGTEAFF. Variable domain in full (rest from reference TRBV5-4 and TRBJ1-1): ETGVTQSPTHLIKTRGQQVTLRCSSQSGHNTVSWYQQALGQGPQFIFQYYREEENGRGNFPPRFSGLQFPNYSSELNVNALELDDSALYLCASRPTGSAEGTEAFFGQGTRLTVV.

The rearrangement joins TRBV5-4 to TRBJ2-5; 13 bases map to TRBD2. The CDR3 totals 17 residues. V dropped 0 bases and J dropped 3; count of bases not matched to a gene: 5. Germline loops: CDR1 SGHNT, CDR2 YYREEE (reference sequence). The CDR3 reads CASSLGPGLAGKETQYF. In DNA form, the CDR3 reads TGTGCCAGCAGCTTGGGACCGGGACTAGCGGGGAAAGAGACCCAGTACTTC.

This clone was detected a few times. The chain uses TRBV4-3 and TRBJ2-1; D ambiguous. Germline CDR1 reads LGHNA; CDR2 reads YSLEER. Trimming stripped 0 bases from V and 8 bases from J, with 8 bases between. The CDR3 runs 13 residues. As DNA, the CDR3 is TGCGCCAGCAGCCAAGACATAGACCATGAGCAGTTCTTC. Its protein is CASSQDIDHEQFF.

This clone was found many times. The V call is TRBV18, the J call TRBJ1-2, with 8 nucleotides matching TRBD1. This CDR3 comprises 14 residues. V lost 6 bases to trimming and J lost 1 base; unmatched junction nucleotides: 4. CDR1 KGHSH and CDR2 LQKENI come from the germline V gene. CDR3 sequence (DNA): TGTGCCAGCTCCCGGGACAGGAATAACTATGGCTACACCTTC. As protein: CASSRDRNNYGYTF.

This clone was detected a few times. The chain recombines TRBV5-6 with TRBJ1-5; D is ambiguous. The V end was cut by 4 bases, the J end by 4 bases, with 15 bases between. The CDR3 is 15 residues long. Germline CDR1 SGHDT, CDR2 YYEEEE. The CDR3 reads CASSRRAVRNQPQHF. In DNA form, the CDR3 reads TGTGCCAGCAGCCGCCGGGCAGTTCGAAATCAGCCCCAGCATTTT.

The V call is TRBV7-3, the J call TRBJ2-3; D not resolved. Trimming left V 3 bases short and J 4 bases short, with 8 bases between. The V gene's germline CDR1 is SGHTA and CDR2 FQGTGA. The CDR3 is 13 residues long. DNA of the CDR3: TGTGCCAGCAGCTTCGTTGGTGCAGATACGCAGTATTTT. This encodes CASSFVGADTQYF.

This clone has only a few counts. This chain joins TRBV6-6 and TRBJ2-1; 8 bases match TRBD2. From germline, CDR1 is MNHNY and CDR2 SVGAGI (reference sequence). After removal of 7 bases from V and 9 bases from J, the junction contained 14 bases not matched to a gene. The CDR3 sequence is 15 residues long. The CDR3 nucleotides read TGTGCCAGCAAATTCCGGGGGACTAGGTACGGTGAGCAGTTCTTC. It is translated as CASKFRGTRYGEQFF.

V usage is TRBV7-2 and J usage is TRBJ1-6; D unresolved. V lost 3 bases and J lost 7, with 10 bases in between. Germline assignment: CDR1 SGHTA and CDR2 FQGNSA. CDR3 length equals 14 residues. DNA of the CDR3: TGTGCCAGCAGCTTTAAATTGGTAAATTCACCCCTCCACTTT. Protein: CASSFKLVNSPLHF.